The 18 T cell receptor beta chains below were found in one sample sequenced in a study of cytomegalovirus exposure and HLA in healthy donors. Primers: 60 Vbeta forward and 13 Jbeta reverse. TCRdb's copy holds only in-frame clones and misses some; the assay was immunoSEQ multiplex PCR. The sample includes about 110,000 clones, 82% seen only once; the top ten take 1.6%. Material: PBMCs. The receptors stem from a man between 50 and 59 years old in good health and CMV-seronegative.

This rearrangement joins TRBV11-3 to TRBJ2-3, with TRBD1 as a possible D gene (5 bases). The CDR3 loop spans 13 amino acids. V was cut by 1 base and J by 6 bases, with 8 bases left in between. Germline assignment: CDR1 SGHNT and CDR2 YENEEA. The CDR3 sequence is CASSLVPGDTQYF. The CDR3 DNA sequence: TGTGCCAGCAGCTTAGTCCCAGGGGATACGCAGTATTTT.

The chain combines TRBV15 with TRBJ1-5, with unresolved D. Trimming left V 3 bases short and J 2 bases short, with 11 bases between. Germline CDR1 is LNHNV and CDR2 is YYDKDF (reference sequence). The CDR3 runs 15 residues. For the CDR3, the DNA is TGTGCCACCAGCAGTCTTACCGGGGGCAATCAGCCCCAGCATTTT. Protein: CATSSLTGGNQPQHF.

J is TRBJ2-3 and V is TRBV10-3; possibly TRBD2 for D (5 bases). Trimming left V 2 bases short and J 5 bases short, with 14 bases between. This CDR3 is built from 15 residues. Per the germline V gene, CDR1 is ENHRY and CDR2 is SYGVKD. CDR3 sequence: CAISETSGFRDTQYF. CDR3 DNA: TGTGCCATCAGTGAGACCTCGGGGTTCCGAGATACGCAGTATTTT.

The rearrangement joins TRBV29-1 to TRBJ1-1; 9 bases align to TRBD1. The V and J ends lost 5 bases and 8 bases, in that order; junction bases with no gene match: 9. The CDR3 has 13 residues. Germline V CDR1 and CDR2: SQVTM, ANQGSEA. The CDR3 loop is CSVPSGTGMEAFF. DNA of the CDR3: TGCAGCGTTCCCTCCGGGACAGGGATGGAAGCTTTCTTT.

This chain connects TRBV19 to TRBJ1-5; D is perhaps TRBD1 (6 bases). The germline V and J ends were trimmed by 9 bases and 0 bases, with 9 bases remaining between them. The germline V gene encodes CDR1 LNHDA and CDR2 SQIVND (reference sequence). The CDR3 has 13 amino acids. The CDR3, as DNA: TGTGCCAGCGGGGACACTAGCAATCAGCCCCAGCATTTT. This codes for CASGDTSNQPQHF. Full variable domain (rest looked up from reference TRBV19 and TRBJ1-5): DGGITQSPKYLFRKEGQNVTLSCEQNLNHDAMYWYRQDPGQGLRLIYYSQIVNDFQKGDIAEGYSVSREKKESFPLTVTSAQKNPTAFYLCASGDTSNQPQHFGDGTRLSIL.

The chain carries TRBV9 and TRBJ2-1; TRBD1 might be the D (6 bases). The germline CDR1 and CDR2 sequences are SGDLS and YYNGEE. Trimming shortened V by 0 bases and J by 8 bases, and 21 bases separated the two germline ends. The CDR3 is 17 residues long. The CDR3 DNA reads TGTGCCAGCAGCGTAGATTCGATACAGGGAATGGGGGATGAGCAGTTCTTC. Translated: CASSVDSIQGMGDEQFF.

V is TRBV6-4 and J is TRBJ1-1, with D tentatively TRBD1 (6 bases). The V end was cut by 6 bases, the J end by 0 bases, with 8 bases between. CDR1 MRHNA and CDR2 SNTAGT come from the germline V gene. The CDR3 loop spans 13 amino acids. CDR3: CASSGQLNTEAFF. CDR3 sequence (DNA): TGTGCCAGCAGCGGACAGTTGAACACTGAAGCTTTCTTT.

This chain uses TRBV27 with TRBJ2-3; TRBD1 might be the D (5 bases). This CDR3 is 16 amino acids long. V gave up 0 bases and J gave up 0 bases, with 10 bases separating them. CDR1 and CDR2 from the germline V gene are MNHEY and SMNVEV (reference sequence). CDR3 region: CASSLSGRASTDTQYF. In nucleotides, the CDR3 is TGTGCCAGCAGTTTATCCGGCAGGGCCAGCACAGATACGCAGTATTTT.

This chain links TRBV7-2 with TRBJ1-1; a weak D match, TRBD1 (6 bases). The CDR3 is 14 amino acids. Trimming removed 5 bases from V and 8 bases from J, with 18 bases in between. Germline V lookup: CDR1 SGHTA, CDR2 FQGNSA. CDR3 DNA: TGTGCCAGCAGCAAGGACAGCCGAGGGCTAGAAGCTTTCTTT. Residues: CASSKDSRGLEAFF.

The chain recombines TRBV7-2 with TRBJ1-1, with D possibly being TRBD1 (6 bases). Trimming left V 1 base short and J 1 base short, with 7 bases between. Germline CDR1 reads SGHTA; CDR2 reads FQGNSA. The CDR3 extends over 14 amino acids. CDR3 amino acids: CASSLGTANTEAFF. For the CDR3, the DNA is TGTGCCAGCAGCTTAGGGACAGCGAACACTGAAGCTTTCTTT.

This sequence joins TRBV7-2 and TRBJ1-5; TRBD1 aligns across 8 bases. The V segment lost 3 bases and the J segment 7 bases; nucleotides outside the gene matches: 8. This CDR3 contains 15 residues. Germline CDR1 SGHTA, CDR2 FQGNSA. CDR3 region: CASSFSGGAGQPQHF. Here the CDR3 DNA reads TGTGCCAGCAGCTTTTCAGGGGGCGCGGGGCAGCCCCAGCATTTT.

This clone showed up just once. The chain joins TRBV2 to TRBJ2-2, with D tentatively TRBD1 (5 bases). The ends were cut back, 4 bases at V and 6 bases at J, with 9 bases in the middle. The CDR3 length is 13 residues. Germline V gene lookup returns CDR1 SNHLY and CDR2 FYNNEI. In DNA, the CDR3 is TGTGCCAGCAGTGCTCAGGGTTCCGGGGAGCTGTTTTTT. Protein sequence: CASSAQGSGELFF. Full variable domain (missing parts from reference TRBV2 and TRBJ2-2): EPEVTQTPSHQVTQMGQEVILRCVPISNHLYFYWYRQILGQKVEFLVSFYNNEISEKSEIFDDQFSVERPDGSNFTLKIRSTKLEDSAMYFCASSAQGSGELFFGEGSRLTVL.

The chain employs TRBV21-1 and TRBJ1-6; the D segment call TRBD1 is taken from the table without a DNA check. TRBV21-1 is assigned pseudogene status. The CDR3 totals 14 residues. The CDR3 nucleotides read TGTGCCGGTAGGGGGAGACGGGAAAATTCACCCCTCCACTTT. Its translation is CAGRGRRENSPLHF.

The J gene is TRBJ1-3, the V gene TRBV19; D gene ambiguous. This CDR3 is built from 15 residues. Germline V gene sequence: CDR1 LNHDA, CDR2 SQIVND (reference sequence). Trimming pared 7 bases from V and 5 bases from J, leaving 18 bases between. CDR3 coding DNA: TGTGCCAGTACGAGTCAGGCCCCTTTCCGAAACACCATATATTTT. Amino acids: CASTSQAPFRNTIYF.

The CDR3 DNA is TGTGCCAGCAGCCGAGGCGAATATGAGGGGGTGGCAGATACGCAGTATTTT. It encodes CASSRGEYEGVADTQYF. The chain recombines TRBV4-2 with TRBJ2-3; weak D call: TRBD1 (6 bases). The CDR3 totals 17 residues. V was clipped by 4 bases and J by 4 bases, with 21 bases between them. The germline gives CDR1 LGHNA, CDR2 YNFKEQ.

V gene TRBV11-2 combines with J gene TRBJ1-4; D is perhaps TRBD1 (5 bases). V lost 0 bases and J lost 8, with 16 bases in between. Germline CDR1 and CDR2: SGHAT and FQNNGV. This CDR3 has 16 amino acids. CDR3 nucleotides: TGTGCCAGCAGCTTAGATTCGGCAGGACGGGGGGAAAAACTGTTTTTT. Residues: CASSLDSAGRGEKLFF. The complete variable domain, with remaining parts taken from reference TRBV11-2 and TRBJ1-4, reads EAGVAQSPRYKIIEKRQSVAFWCNPISGHATLYWYQQILGQGPKLLIQFQNNGVVDDSQLPKDRFSAERLKGVDSTLKIQPAKLEDSAVYLCASSLDSAGRGEKLFFGSGTQLSVL.

V is TRBV28 and J is TRBJ1-2; D perhaps matches TRBD1 (5 bases). Germline V gives CDR1 MDHEN, CDR2 SYDVKM. This CDR3 has 14 residues. Between the trimmed V and J ends, which lost 8 bases and 4 bases, there was a span of 17 bases. In nucleotides, the CDR3 is TGTGCCAGCGTGGGGGGTGAAGAACCCTATGGCTACACCTTC. Encoded protein: CASVGGEEPYGYTF.

This chain joins TRBV7-9 and TRBJ1-1; D remains unclear. Germline V gives CDR1 SEHNR, CDR2 FQNEAQ (reference sequence). The CDR3 sequence is 12 residues long. The V end lost 2 bases, the J end lost 5 bases, and 6 bases lay between the germline ends. DNA of the CDR3: TGTGCCAGCAGCTTATTCAGTACTGAAGCTTTCTTT. Protein: CASSLFSTEAFF.